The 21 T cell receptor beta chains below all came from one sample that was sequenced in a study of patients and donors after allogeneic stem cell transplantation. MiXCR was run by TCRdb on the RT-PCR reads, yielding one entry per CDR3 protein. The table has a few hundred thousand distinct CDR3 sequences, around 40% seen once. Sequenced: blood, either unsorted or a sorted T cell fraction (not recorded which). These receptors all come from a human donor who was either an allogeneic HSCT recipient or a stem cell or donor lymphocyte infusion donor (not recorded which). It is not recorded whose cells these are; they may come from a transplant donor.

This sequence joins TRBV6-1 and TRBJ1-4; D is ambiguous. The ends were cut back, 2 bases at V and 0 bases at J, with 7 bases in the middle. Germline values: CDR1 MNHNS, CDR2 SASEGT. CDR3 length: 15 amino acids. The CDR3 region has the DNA TGTGCCAGCAGTGAACTGAGCGCAACTAATGAAAAACTGTTTTTT. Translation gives CASSELSATNEKLFF.

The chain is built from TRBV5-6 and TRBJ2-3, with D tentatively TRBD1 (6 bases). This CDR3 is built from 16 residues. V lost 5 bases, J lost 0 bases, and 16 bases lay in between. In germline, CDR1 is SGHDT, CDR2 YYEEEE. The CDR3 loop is CASSIGQQPSTDTQYF. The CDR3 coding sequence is TGTGCCAGCAGTATAGGACAGCAACCTAGCACAGATACGCAGTATTTT.

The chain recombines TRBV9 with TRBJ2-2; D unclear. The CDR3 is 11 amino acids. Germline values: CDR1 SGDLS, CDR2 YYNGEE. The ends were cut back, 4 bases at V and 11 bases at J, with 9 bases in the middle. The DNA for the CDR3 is TGTGCCAGCAGCCGCGGTGGAGAGCTGTTTTTT. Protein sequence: CASSRGGELFF.

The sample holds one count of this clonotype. In DNA, the CDR3 is TGCGCCAGCAGAGACCCAAATAGGGGGGGCGATGAGCAGTTCTTC. Its protein is CASRDPNRGGDEQFF. The chain is built from TRBV5-1 and TRBJ2-1; possibly TRBD2 for D (7 bases). The germline CDR1 and CDR2 sequences are SGHRS and YFSETQ. Trimming took 5 bases from V and 8 from J, leaving 20 bases between them. This CDR3 is built from 15 residues.

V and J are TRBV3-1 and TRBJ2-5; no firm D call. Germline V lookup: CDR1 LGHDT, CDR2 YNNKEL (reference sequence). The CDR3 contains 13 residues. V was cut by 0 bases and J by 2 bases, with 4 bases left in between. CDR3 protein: CASSQDPQETQYF. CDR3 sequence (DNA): TGTGCCAGCAGCCAAGACCCGCAAGAGACCCAGTACTTC.

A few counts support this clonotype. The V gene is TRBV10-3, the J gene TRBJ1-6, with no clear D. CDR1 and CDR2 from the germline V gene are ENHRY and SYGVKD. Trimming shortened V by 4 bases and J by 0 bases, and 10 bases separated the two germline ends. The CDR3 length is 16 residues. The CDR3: CAISGRHRSYNSPLHF. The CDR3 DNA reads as TGTGCCATCAGTGGCCGGCACCGCTCCTATAATTCACCCCTCCACTTT.

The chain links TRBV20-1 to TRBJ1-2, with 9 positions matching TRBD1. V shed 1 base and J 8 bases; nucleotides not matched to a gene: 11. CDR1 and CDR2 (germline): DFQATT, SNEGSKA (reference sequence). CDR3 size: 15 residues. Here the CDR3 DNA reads TGCAGTGCTAGAGCCCCGGGACAGGGACTTCACGGCTACACCTTC. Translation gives CSARAPGQGLHGYTF.

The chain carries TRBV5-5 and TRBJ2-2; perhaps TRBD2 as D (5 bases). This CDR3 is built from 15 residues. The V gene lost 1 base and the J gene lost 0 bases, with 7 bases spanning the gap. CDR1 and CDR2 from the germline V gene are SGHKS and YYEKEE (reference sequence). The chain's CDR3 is CASSLTGTNTGELFF. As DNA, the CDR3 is TGTGCCAGCAGCTTGACCGGGACGAACACCGGGGAGCTGTTTTTT.

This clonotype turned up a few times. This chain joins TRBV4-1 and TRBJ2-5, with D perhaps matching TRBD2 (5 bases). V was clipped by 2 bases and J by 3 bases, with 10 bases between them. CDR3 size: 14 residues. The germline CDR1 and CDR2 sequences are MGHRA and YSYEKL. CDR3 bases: TGCGCCAGCAGCCAAATCGGGGTAGAAGAGACCCAGTACTTC. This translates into CASSQIGVEETQYF.

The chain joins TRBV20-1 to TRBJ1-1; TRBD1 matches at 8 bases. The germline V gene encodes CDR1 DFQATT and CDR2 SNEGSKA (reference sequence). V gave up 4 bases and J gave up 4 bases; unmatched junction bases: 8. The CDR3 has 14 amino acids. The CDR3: CSATRQGTSTEAFF. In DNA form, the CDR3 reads TGCAGTGCTACGAGACAGGGGACGAGCACTGAAGCTTTCTTT.

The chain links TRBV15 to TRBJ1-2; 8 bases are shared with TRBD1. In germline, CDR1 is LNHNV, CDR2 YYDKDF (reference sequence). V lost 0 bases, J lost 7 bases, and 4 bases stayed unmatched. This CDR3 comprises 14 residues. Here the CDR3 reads CATSRDATGAGYTF. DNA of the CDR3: TGTGCCACCAGCAGAGACGCGACAGGGGCTGGCTACACCTTC.

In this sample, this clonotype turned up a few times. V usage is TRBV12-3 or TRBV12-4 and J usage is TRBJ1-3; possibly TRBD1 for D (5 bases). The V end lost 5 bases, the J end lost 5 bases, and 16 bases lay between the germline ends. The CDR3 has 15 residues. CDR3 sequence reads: CASSAKGPRRNTIYF. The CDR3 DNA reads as TGTGCCAGCAGTGCCAAGGGACCCAGGAGAAACACCATATATTTT.

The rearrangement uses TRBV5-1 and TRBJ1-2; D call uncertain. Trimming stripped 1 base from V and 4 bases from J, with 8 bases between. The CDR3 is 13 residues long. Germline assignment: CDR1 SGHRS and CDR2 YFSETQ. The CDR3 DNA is TGCGCCAGCAGCTTGAACGCTGGCTATGGCTACACCTTC. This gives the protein CASSLNAGYGYTF.

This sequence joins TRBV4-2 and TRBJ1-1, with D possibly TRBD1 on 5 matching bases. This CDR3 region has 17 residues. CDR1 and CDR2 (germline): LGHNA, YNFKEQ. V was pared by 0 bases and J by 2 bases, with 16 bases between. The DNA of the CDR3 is TGTGCCAGCAGCCAAGATTGGGCAGGGCTTGGTAACACTGAAGCTTTCTTT. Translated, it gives CASSQDWAGLGNTEAFF.

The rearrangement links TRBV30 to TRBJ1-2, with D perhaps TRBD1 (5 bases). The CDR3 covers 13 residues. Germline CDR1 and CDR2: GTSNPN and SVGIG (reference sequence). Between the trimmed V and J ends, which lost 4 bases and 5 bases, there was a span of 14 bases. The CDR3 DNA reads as TGTGCCTGGACGGGACGCAAAGGGTATGGCTACACCTTC. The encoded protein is CAWTGRKGYGYTF.

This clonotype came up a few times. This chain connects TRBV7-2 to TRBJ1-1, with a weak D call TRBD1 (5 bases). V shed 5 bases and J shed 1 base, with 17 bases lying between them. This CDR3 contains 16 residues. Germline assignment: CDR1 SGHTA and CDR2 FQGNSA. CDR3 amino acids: CASSLGGVRRNTEAFF. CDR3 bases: TGTGCCAGCAGCCTCGGGGGGGTGCGGAGGAACACTGAAGCTTTCTTT. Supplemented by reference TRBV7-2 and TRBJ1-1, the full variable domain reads GAGVSQSPSNKVTEKGKDVELRCDPISGHTALYWYRQSLGQGLEFLIYFQGNSAPDKSGLPSDRFSAERTGGSVSTLTIQRTQQEDSAVYLCASSLGGVRRNTEAFFGQGTRLTVV.

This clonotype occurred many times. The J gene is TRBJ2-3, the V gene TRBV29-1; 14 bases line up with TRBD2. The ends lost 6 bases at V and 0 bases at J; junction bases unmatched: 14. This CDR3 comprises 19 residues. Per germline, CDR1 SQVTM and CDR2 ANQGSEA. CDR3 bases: TGCAGCGTCACAAGGACTAGCGGGGGGCCCTCTACTAGCACAGATACGCAGTATTTT. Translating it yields CSVTRTSGGPSTSTDTQYF.

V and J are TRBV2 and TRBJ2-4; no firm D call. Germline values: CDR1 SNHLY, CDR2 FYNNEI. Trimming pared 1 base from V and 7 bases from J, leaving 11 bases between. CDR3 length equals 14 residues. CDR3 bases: TGTGCCAGCAGTGAAGTTCAAGCGTCGAACATTCAGTACTTC. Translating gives CASSEVQASNIQYF.

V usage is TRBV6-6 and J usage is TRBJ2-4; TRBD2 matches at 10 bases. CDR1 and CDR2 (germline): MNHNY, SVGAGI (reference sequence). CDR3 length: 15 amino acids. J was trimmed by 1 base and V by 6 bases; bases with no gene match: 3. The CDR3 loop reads CASSLSGGAKNIQYF. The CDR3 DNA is TGTGCCAGCAGCCTTAGCGGGGGGGCCAAAAACATTCAGTACTTC.

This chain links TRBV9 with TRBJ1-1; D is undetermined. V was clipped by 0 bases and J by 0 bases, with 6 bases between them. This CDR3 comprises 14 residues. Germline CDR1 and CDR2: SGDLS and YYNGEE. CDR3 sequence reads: CASSVGKLNTEAFF. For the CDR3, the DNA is TGTGCCAGCAGCGTAGGGAAGCTGAACACTGAAGCTTTCTTT. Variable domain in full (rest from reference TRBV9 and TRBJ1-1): DSGVTQTPKHLITATGQRVTLRCSPRSGDLSVYWYQQSLDQGLQFLIQYYNGEERAKGNILERFSAQQFPDLHSELNLSSLELGDSALYFCASSVGKLNTEAFFGQGTRLTVV.

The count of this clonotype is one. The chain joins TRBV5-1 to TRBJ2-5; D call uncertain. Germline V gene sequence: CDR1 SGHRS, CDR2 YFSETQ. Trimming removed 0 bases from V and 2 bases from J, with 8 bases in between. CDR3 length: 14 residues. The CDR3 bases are TGCGCCAGCAGCTTGGTAGCCCTTCAAGAGACCCAGTACTTC. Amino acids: CASSLVALQETQYF. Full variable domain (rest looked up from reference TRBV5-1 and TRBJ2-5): KAGVTQTPRYLIKTRGQQVTLSCSPISGHRSVSWYQQTPGQGLQFLFEYFSETQRNKGNFPGRFSGRQFSNSRSEMNVSTLELGDSALYLCASSLVALQETQYFGPGTRLLVL.